The 5 T cell receptor beta chains below were found in one sample sequenced in a study of cytomegalovirus exposure and HLA in healthy donors. PCR was performed using 60 Vbeta and 13 Jbeta primers. Produced via immunoSEQ multiplex PCR; TCRdb's table is partial and in-frame only. Of roughly 120,000 clones in the sample, about 82% are singletons; the top ten hold around 2.1%. The source material was PBMCs. The receptors stem from a man aged 45-65 years in good health and CMV-seronegative.

This chain joins TRBV2 and TRBJ2-3; 7 nucleotides align to TRBD2. Losses at the gene ends were 6 bases for V and 1 base for J; bases not matched to a gene: 16. Germline V gene lookup returns CDR1 SNHLY and CDR2 FYNNEI. The CDR3 spans 18 residues. The CDR3 bases are TGTGCCAGCAGCTGGCTGGGGGGGGACCCCACCGGCACAGATACGCAGTATTTT. This gives the protein CASSWLGGDPTGTDTQYF. The whole variable domain, filled in from reference TRBV2 and TRBJ2-3, reads EPEVTQTPSHQVTQMGQEVILRCVPISNHLYFYWYRQILGQKVEFLVSFYNNEISEKSEIFDDQFSVERPDGSNFTLKIRSTKLEDSAMYFCASSWLGGDPTGTDTQYFGPGTRLTVL.

The genes are TRBV5-6 and TRBJ1-2; 9 bases map to TRBD1. Trimming removed 4 bases from V and 5 bases from J; junction bases left unmatched: 9. The CDR3 is 15 amino acids. Germline V gene lookup returns CDR1 SGHDT and CDR2 YYEEEE. The CDR3 spells CASSPGTGRGYGYTF. The CDR3 DNA is TGTGCCAGCAGCCCAGGGACAGGGAGAGGTTATGGCTACACCTTC.

CDR3 bases: TGTGCCAGCAGCTTAACAGCGGGGGGGAACTACGAGCAGTACTTC. Translating gives CASSLTAGGNYEQYF. V is TRBV11-3 and J is TRBJ2-7, with 10 bases fitting TRBD2. V was pared by 2 bases and J by 3 bases, with 4 bases of the junction left unmatched. The CDR3 contains 15 residues. Germline CDR1 reads SGHNT; CDR2 reads YENEEA.

This chain uses TRBV6-1 with TRBJ1-2, with D possibly matching TRBD1 (6 bases). Germline loops: CDR1 MNHNS, CDR2 SASEGT. The V and J ends lost 2 bases and 3 bases respectively, with 10 bases between them. CDR3 length: 14 amino acids. The CDR3 sequence is CASSEPDRYYGYTF. The CDR3 DNA sequence: TGTGCCAGCAGTGAACCCGACAGGTACTATGGCTACACCTTC.

The CDR3 bases are TGCGCCAGCAGCGGAACAGGGAATGCTGCTGAAGCTTTCTTT. This translates into CASSGTGNAAEAFF. V gene TRBV5-1 combines with J gene TRBJ1-1, with a tentative D call TRBD1 (6 bases). Per the germline V gene, CDR1 is SGHRS and CDR2 is YFSETQ. CDR3 length: 14 residues. Trimming took 4 bases from V and 6 from J, leaving 16 bases between them.